The clone carrying this TCR beta chain was seen at least ten times. Its matching antigen is unknown. V was trimmed by 5 bases and J by 6 bases, leaving 14 bases between them. This CDR3 is 14 amino acids long. This entry is derived from a study of T cell repertoires in cytomegalovirus infection. Across the study: The public TCR beta signatures pointed to both CMV infection and matching HLA type.

TCRdb reprocessed the reads via MiXCR and lists one record per CDR3 protein. The sample includes hundreds of thousands of distinct CDR3 sequences, roughly 9.3% of them seen just once. The study, taken as a whole, reports: Summed frequency of public TCR beta families distinguished CMV carriers with the relevant HLA. In two of eight donors, the top clonotype was HLA-C-restricted CMV-specific.

The chain carries TRBV12-3 or TRBV12-4 and TRBJ2-1; D might be TRBD1 (5 bases). Input material: PBMCs. The receptor's source is a human donor in good health (CMV status not recorded). Some clones in this sample may be carry-over from other donors' samples. CDR3 bases: TGTGCCAGCAGTCCGCTGACAGCGATCAATGAGCAGTTCTTC. It encodes CASSPLTAINEQFF.